This T cell receptor beta chain was profiled in a study of blood T cell repertoires in COVID-19. After removal of 0 bases from V and 11 bases from J, the junction contained 8 bases not matched to a gene. There are 15 residues in the CDR3. Germline CDR1 is SGHTA and CDR2 is FQGNSA. This clone was seen a handful of times. The repertoire was sequenced with immunoSEQ multiplex PCR; TCRdb's copy has only in-frame clones and lacks some. This sample has 100,000 or so clones, with about four fifths found just once. The clonotype originates from a woman aged 70-85 years with acute or convalescent COVID-19. The source material was peripheral blood. J is TRBJ2-7 and V is TRBV7-2; 12 bases agree with TRBD1. The CDR3 DNA reads TGTGCCAGCAGCTTAGCCCCGGGACAGGGGGCGCAGAAGTACTTC. Amino acids: CASSLAPGQGAQKYF.